Listed below are T cell receptor beta chains from one sample, sequenced in a study of shared clonotypes between healthy human individuals. Sequencing was performed with immunoSEQ multiplex PCR; in TCRdb, only in-frame clones are kept and a portion is missing. The sample includes around 1,000,000 clones, 70% to 80% of them seen just once. The sequencing sample was made of memory CD4+ T cells from PBMCs. Source of these receptors: a man younger than 35 in good health. Some clones in this sample may be carry-over from other donors' samples. Both conserved end residues are part of each CDR3. A D gene is named only where the DNA matches it firmly. Clone size, where shown, is once, few, many, or a class for clones that have expanded.

J gene | V gene | clone size | D gene | CDR3 protein | CDR3 DNA
TRBJ2-7 | TRBV28 | NA | NA | CASSLDFLTFEQYF | TGTGCCAGCAGCTTAGACTTCCTTACTTTCGAGCAGTACTTC
TRBJ2-7 | TRBV21-1 | NA | NA | CASSAEASGSFYEQYF | TGTGCCAGCAGCGCGGAGGCTAGCGGGAGTTTCTACGAGCAGTACTTC
TRBJ2-7 | TRBV6-5 | NA | NA | CASSYSQKSYEQYF | TGTGCCAGCAGTTACTCGCAGAAGTCCTACGAGCAGTACTTC
TRBJ2-5 | TRBV5-4 | NA | NA | CASSTPGAGIQETQYF | TGTGCCAGCAGCACGCCCGGGGCAGGGATACAAGAGACCCAGTACTTC
TRBJ1-4 | TRBV5-1 | NA | NA | CASSTDPTFREKLFF | TGCGCCAGCAGCACAGACCCGACGTTCCGGGAAAAACTGTTTTTT
TRBJ2-1 | TRBV4-3 | NA | TRBD1 | CASSQDQGQGAVDEQFF | TGCGCCAGCAGCCAAGATCAAGGACAGGGGGCAGTCGATGAGCAGTTCTTC
TRBJ2-6 | TRBV18 | NA | NA | CASSPDGSAANVLTF | TGTGCCAGCTCACCGGACGGCAGTGCGGCCAACGTCCTGACTTTC
TRBJ2-1 | TRBV5-4 | many | NA | CASSPSGVSYNEQFF | TGTGCCAGCAGCCCCAGCGGAGTCTCCTACAATGAGCAGTTCTTC
TRBJ2-3 | TRBV14 | once | TRBD2 | CASSQVKREAVADTQYF | TGTGCCAGCAGCCAAGTTAAGCGGGAGGCTGTCGCAGATACGCAGTATTTT
TRBJ1-1 | TRBV5-1 | NA | NA | CASSPPGRMNTEAFF | TGCGCCAGCAGCCCTCCGGGACGGATGAACACTGAAGCTTTCTTT
TRBJ1-1 | TRBV5-1 | NA | NA | CASSWGVGSGAEAFF | TGCGCCAGCAGCTGGGGGGTAGGCTCTGGCGCCGAAGCTTTCTTT
TRBJ2-7 | TRBV29-1 | once | TRBD1 | CSVVPGQRNNEQYF | TGCAGCGTTGTTCCGGGACAGAGGAATAACGAGCAGTACTTC
TRBJ2-5 | TRBV20-1 | NA | NA | CSGRAQETQYF | TGCAGTGGTCGGGCTCAAGAAACCCAGTACTTC
TRBJ2-7 | TRBV9 | few | TRBD1 | CASSPLAGTDYEQYF | TGTGCCAGCAGCCCCCTGGCAGGGACAGATTACGAGCAGTACTTC
TRBJ2-5 | TRBV5-1 | NA | TRBD1 | CASSRGTGDQETQYF | TGCGCCAGCAGCAGGGGGACAGGCGACCAAGAGACCCAGTACTTC
TRBJ1-5 | TRBV2 | NA | TRBD1 | CASSPTGGRGQAQHF | TGTGCCAGCAGTCCGACAGGGGGAAGGGGACAAGCCCAGCATTTT
TRBJ1-2 | TRBV5-6 | NA | NA | CASSLNQGLVGYTF | TGTGCCAGCAGCTTGAATCAGGGTCTTGTTGGCTACACCTTC
TRBJ2-1 | TRBV29-1 | NA | NA | CSVDGSGREQFF | TGCAGCGTTGACGGGTCCGGGCGTGAGCAGTTCTTC
TRBJ2-6 | TRBV6-5 | once | TRBD1 | CASAQGPSGANVLTF | TGTGCCAGCGCACAGGGGCCATCTGGGGCCAACGTCCTGACTTTC
TRBJ2-6 | TRBV7-7 | NA | NA | CASSLGLVGPLGANVLTF | TGTGCCAGCAGCTTAGGGTTGGTTGGTCCTCTTGGGGCCAACGTCCTGACTTTC
TRBJ2-7 | TRBV19 | NA | TRBD2 | CASGTREATYEQYF | TGTGCCAGTGGTACCCGGGAGGCTACCTACGAGCAGTACTTC
TRBJ1-5 | TRBV2 | few | TRBD1 | CASSGQGPLPQHF | TGTGCCAGCAGTGGACAGGGCCCCCTGCCCCAGCATTTT
TRBJ1-1 | TRBV10-3 | NA | TRBD1 | CAISADRGRTNTEAFF | TGTGCCATCAGCGCTGACAGGGGGCGAACGAACACTGAAGCTTTCTTT
TRBJ2-4 | TRBV7-2 | NA | NA | CASSPPVAGSNIQYF | TGTGCCAGCAGCCCACCGGTAGCAGGGTCCAACATTCAGTACTTC
TRBJ2-7 | TRBV28 | NA | TRBD1 | CAIQYRGRVEQYF | TGTGCCATCCAGTACAGGGGGCGGGTCGAGCAGTACTTC
TRBJ1-5 | TRBV28 | once | NA | CASRTPLWRENSNQPQHF | TGTGCCAGCAGAACCCCCTTGTGGAGGGAAAATAGCAATCAGCCCCAGCATTTT
TRBJ2-1 | TRBV19 | NA | NA | CASSWWGGDEQFF | TGTGCCAGTAGTTGGTGGGGAGGCGATGAGCAGTTCTTC
TRBJ2-4 | TRBV4-2 | NA | NA | CASSQPPGKNIQYF | TGTGCCAGCAGCCAACCCCCTGGGAAAAACATTCAGTACTTC
TRBJ2-2 | TRBV25-1 | NA | NA | CASSDDNTGELFF | TGTGCCAGCAGTGATGATAACACCGGGGAGCTGTTTTTT
TRBJ2-7 | TRBV28 | NA | NA | CASSLGGADEQYF | TGTGCCAGCAGCCTAGGCGGGGCCGACGAGCAGTACTTC
TRBJ2-7 | TRBV7-9 | once | TRBD2 | CASSQGTSGWSTYEQYF | TGTGCCAGCAGCCAGGGGACTAGCGGGTGGTCGACCTACGAGCAGTACTTC
TRBJ2-3 | TRBV29-1 | NA | NA | CSVGDPEYF | TGCAGCGTCGGAGACCCCGAGTATTTT
TRBJ2-5 | TRBV2 | NA | NA | CASSRRGRGQETQYF | TGTGCCAGCAGCCGTCGGGGGAGGGGGCAAGAGACCCAGTACTTC
TRBJ2-7 | TRBV29-1 | NA | TRBD2 | CSVRGKREATYEQYF | TGCAGCGTTAGGGGGAAGCGGGAGGCGACCTACGAGCAGTACTTC
TRBJ1-2 | TRBV4-2 | NA | NA | CASSPSGGATNYGYTF | TGTGCCAGCAGCCCCAGTGGGGGCGCTACTAACTATGGCTACACCTTC
TRBJ1-4 | TRBV5-8 | NA | TRBD1 | CASSLTGEAEKLFF | TGTGCCAGCAGCTTGACAGGGGAAGCAGAAAAACTGTTTTTT
TRBJ2-7 | TRBV19 | NA | NA | CASSIGQGRTYEQYF | TGTGCCAGTAGTATCGGGCAGGGGCGTACCTACGAGCAGTACTTC
TRBJ1-1 | TRBV6-1 | NA | NA | CASSQGHQINTEAFF | TGTGCCAGCAGTCAGGGACACCAAATCAACACTGAAGCTTTCTTT
TRBJ1-1 | TRBV29-1 | NA | TRBD1 | CSVAGQGGGNTEAFF | TGCAGCGTGGCCGGACAGGGTGGGGGAAACACTGAAGCTTTCTTT
TRBJ2-5 | TRBV4-1 | NA | TRBD2 | CASSQALAGGLETQYF | TGCGCCAGCAGCCAGGCACTAGCGGGAGGGTTGGAGACCCAGTACTTC
TRBJ2-7 | TRBV27 | NA | NA | CASRTYAYEQYF | TGTGCCAGCAGGACCTATGCCTACGAGCAGTACTTC
TRBJ2-7 | TRBV28 | NA | TRBD1 | CASSTTGGMIEQYF | TGTGCCAGCAGTACGACAGGGGGCATGATCGAGCAGTACTTC
TRBJ2-7 | TRBV2 | once | NA | CASGGANKKSYEQYF | TGTGCCAGCGGGGGCGCAAATAAGAAATCCTACGAGCAGTACTTC
TRBJ2-7 | TRBV27 | NA | NA | CASSLDLAGGYEQYF | TGTGCCAGCAGTTTGGATCTAGCTGGGGGGTACGAGCAGTACTTC
TRBJ2-1 | TRBV28 | NA | TRBD2 | CASSRGLAGDEQFF | TGTGCCAGCAGCCGGGGCTTAGCGGGGGATGAGCAGTTCTTC
TRBJ2-7 | TRBV4-3 | many | NA | CASSQEPGGPYEQYF | TGCGCCAGCAGCCAAGAGCCAGGAGGTCCATACGAGCAGTACTTC
TRBJ1-2 | TRBV4-1 | NA | TRBD1 | CASSRGQGNYGYTF | TGCGCCAGCAGCCGGGGACAGGGGAACTATGGCTACACCTTC
TRBJ1-1 | TRBV7-2 | NA | NA | CASSLAVGTEAFF | TGTGCCAGCAGCTTAGCGGTAGGAACTGAAGCTTTCTTT
TRBJ2-6 | TRBV5-4 | NA | NA | CASSLGGGTGANVLTF | TGTGCCAGCAGCCTAGGGGGAGGTACTGGGGCCAACGTCCTGACTTTC
TRBJ1-1 | TRBV4-2 | NA | NA | CASSQTTPGPREPEAFF | TGTGCCAGCAGCCAAACTACACCGGGACCCCGCGAACCTGAAGCTTTCTTT
TRBJ2-7 | TRBV4-3 | NA | TRBD2 | CASSQAITSGRGEQYF | TGCGCCAGCAGCCAAGCAATAACTAGCGGGAGGGGCGAGCAGTACTTC
TRBJ1-4 | TRBV5-4 | NA | NA | CASSLNQGEKLFF | TGTGCCAGCAGCTTGAATCAAGGGGAAAAACTGTTTTTT
TRBJ2-5 | TRBV2 | NA | TRBD2 | CASSDGLAGAETQYF | TGTGCCAGCAGTGATGGACTAGCGGGGGCAGAGACCCAGTACTTC
TRBJ2-2 | TRBV15 | NA | TRBD1 | CATSSRQGITGELFF | TGTGCCACCAGCAGCAGACAGGGGATCACCGGGGAGCTGTTTTTT
TRBJ2-2 | TRBV18 | few | TRBD1 | CASSPGTGATGELFF | TGTGCCAGCTCTCCCGGGACAGGGGCGACCGGGGAGCTGTTTTTT
TRBJ2-3 | TRBV18 | NA | TRBD1 | CASSPEGTGVDTQYF | TGTGCCAGCTCACCAGAAGGGACAGGGGTGGATACGCAGTATTTT
TRBJ2-3 | TRBV5-1 | NA | TRBD1 | CASSLRDRRTDTQYF | TGCGCCAGCAGCTTGCGGGACAGGCGCACAGATACGCAGTATTTT
TRBJ1-1 | TRBV6-5 | few | NA | CASTSGGRTEAFF | TGTGCCAGCACCTCCGGAGGAAGGACTGAAGCTTTCTTT